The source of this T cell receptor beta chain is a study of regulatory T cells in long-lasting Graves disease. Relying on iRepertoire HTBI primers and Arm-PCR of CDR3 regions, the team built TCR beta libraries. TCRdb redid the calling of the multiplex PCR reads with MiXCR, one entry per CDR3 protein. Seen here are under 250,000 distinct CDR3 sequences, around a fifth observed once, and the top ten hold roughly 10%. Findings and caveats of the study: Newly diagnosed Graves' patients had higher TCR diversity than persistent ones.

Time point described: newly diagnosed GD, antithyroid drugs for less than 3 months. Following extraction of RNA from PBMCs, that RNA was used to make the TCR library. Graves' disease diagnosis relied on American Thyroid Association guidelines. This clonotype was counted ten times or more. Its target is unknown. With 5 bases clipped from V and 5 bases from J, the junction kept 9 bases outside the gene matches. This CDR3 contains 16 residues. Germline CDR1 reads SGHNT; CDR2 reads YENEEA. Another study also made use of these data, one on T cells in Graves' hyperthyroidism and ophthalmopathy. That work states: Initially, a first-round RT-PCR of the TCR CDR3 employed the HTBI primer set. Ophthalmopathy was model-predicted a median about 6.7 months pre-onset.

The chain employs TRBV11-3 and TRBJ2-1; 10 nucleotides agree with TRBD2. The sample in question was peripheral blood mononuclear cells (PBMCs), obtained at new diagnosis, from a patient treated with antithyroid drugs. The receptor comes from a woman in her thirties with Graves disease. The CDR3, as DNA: TGTGCCAGCAGCCCCCGCAGCGGGGGGGCCCACAATGAGCAGTTCTTC. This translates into CASSPRSGGAHNEQFF. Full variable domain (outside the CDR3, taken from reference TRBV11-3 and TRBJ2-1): EAGVVQSPRYKIIEKKQPVAFWCNPISGHNTLYWYLQNLGQGPELLIRYENEEAVDDSQLPKDRFSAERLKGVDSTLKIQPAELGDSAVYLCASSPRSGGAHNEQFFGPGTRLTVL.